This TCR beta chain originates from a study of OX40 agonist ivuxolimab in advanced cancers. Study in general: Dose-escalation subjects each had hepatocellular carcinoma, melanoma, renal cell or head and neck cancer.

General study results and limits: Partial responders receiving 0.1-3.0 mg/kg showed among the lowest clonal expansion. Which antigen the expanded peripheral T cells recognized is unknown.

With baseline, cycle 4 day 1, and cycle 7 day 1 as timepoints, blood was sampled. This table comes from immunoSEQ multiplex PCR, and its TCRdb copy is limited to in-frame clones, with some not included. The profile covers tens of thousands of clones, with more than 70% appearing a single time and approximately 4.2% taken by the ten largest. J was trimmed by 2 bases and V by 4 bases; bases with no gene match: 10. From germline, CDR1 is LGHNA and CDR2 YNFKEQ. The CDR3 runs 16 residues. Details on this clone: What it recognizes is unknown.

V usage is TRBV4-2 and J usage is TRBJ2-5; 7 bases match TRBD2. The source of this sequence is an adult with an advanced solid tumor such as melanoma, head and neck, liver or kidney cancer. Sequencing was performed on CD4+ or CD8+ T cells sorted from blood, taken in a trial of the OX40 agonist ivuxolimab. CDR3 amino acids: CASSLDGDYRQETQYF. CDR3 sequence (DNA): TGTGCCAGCAGCCTAGACGGGGACTACCGACAAGAGACCCAGTACTTC.